This T cell receptor beta chain was identified during a study of blood T cell repertoires in COVID-19. Across the study: Samples came from the United States, Italy and Spain, spanning acute and convalescent COVID-19.

V lost 4 bases and J lost 4, with 9 bases in between. From germline, CDR1 is SGHVS and CDR2 FQNEAQ. The CDR3 extends over 13 amino acids. TCRdb keeps only in-frame clones here, not all; method: immunoSEQ multiplex PCR. The data hold 250,000 to 400,000 clones, with 88% observed a single time. The chain is built from TRBV7-8 and TRBJ2-3, with D possibly matching TRBD1 (5 bases). Sequenced sample: peripheral blood. The TCR was taken from a woman aged 25 to 39 with COVID-19, enrolled during active disease. The CDR3 spells CASSSAGPDTQYF. In DNA, the CDR3 is TGTGCCAGCAGCTCCGCAGGGCCAGATACGCAGTATTTT.